The 26 T cell receptor beta chains reported below all come from one sample, sequenced in a study of regulatory T cells in long-lasting Graves disease. Assembly of TCR beta libraries relied on iRepertoire HTBI primers together with Arm-PCR of CDR3 regions. Via MiXCR, TCRdb re-called the multiplex PCR reads, giving one row per CDR3 protein. In the table there are roughly 490,000 distinct CDR3 sequences, 20% to 25% of which are singletons. Documented time point: persistent/refractory GD, antithyroid drugs over 5 years with positive TRAb. Preparation of the TCR library used RNA extracted from PBMCs. This sample comprised peripheral blood mononuclear cells (PBMCs), obtained when the disease was refractory, from a patient treated with antithyroid drugs. These TCRs come from a female donor with Graves disease.

J is TRBJ2-5 and V is TRBV2; 9 nucleotides agree with TRBD2. Looked up from germline, CDR1 is SNHLY and CDR2 is FYNNEI. Trimming cost V 4 bases and J 4 bases; bases outside gene matches: 7. The CDR3 runs to 15 residues. CDR3 protein: CASSGGSGGGETQYF. In nucleotides, the CDR3 is TGTGCCAGCAGTGGCGGTAGCGGGGGAGGAGAGACCCAGTACTTC.

This clonotype was detected many times. The chain is built from TRBV2 and TRBJ1-1; D is uncertain. V was shortened by 2 bases and J by 8 bases, with 6 bases between the two germline ends. This CDR3 contains 11 residues. Germline assignment: CDR1 SNHLY and CDR2 FYNNEI. Written as DNA, the CDR3 is TGTGCCAGCAGTGAACCCGGGGAAGCTTTCTTT. This sequence encodes CASSEPGEAFF.

With regard to this clonotype: One base away lies a much larger clone, so this may be a sequencing read error. The rearrangement uses TRBV29-1 and TRBJ1-1; D gene unclear. Trimming removed 3 bases from V and 3 bases from J, with 14 bases in between. Looked up from germline, CDR1 is SQVTM and CDR2 is ANQGSEA. The CDR3 runs to 14 residues. DNA for the CDR3: TGCAGCGTTGACTGGGCAGCTAATGACACTGAAGCTTTCTTT. Amino acid sequence: CSVDWAANDTEAFF.

This clonotype was recorded a few times. V and J are TRBV12-3 or TRBV12-4 and TRBJ1-5; D is unclear. Trimming cost V 5 bases and J 1 base, with 9 bases left between them. CDR3 length: 14 residues. CDR3: CASSPGKSNQPQHF. The DNA for the CDR3 is TGTGCCAGCAGTCCGGGGAAAAGCAATCAGCCCCAGCATTTT.

This clonotype was seen many times. As DNA, the CDR3 is TGTGCCAGCACCGGGGGACATCAAGAGACCCAGTACTTC. It yields the protein CASTGGHQETQYF. The chain combines TRBV12-3 or TRBV12-4 with TRBJ2-5; tentatively, D is TRBD1 or TRBD2 (6 bases each). V was pared by 7 bases and J by 2 bases, with 11 bases between. The CDR3 length is 13 residues.

V gene TRBV29-1 combines with J gene TRBJ2-2; D not certain. V lost 3 bases to trimming and J lost 4 bases, with 12 bases between them. The CDR3 has 14 residues. Germline V gene lookup returns CDR1 SQVTM and CDR2 ANQGSEA. Here the CDR3 DNA reads TGCAGCGTTGATATTGGCCTGGGCACCGGGGAGCTGTTTTTT. Translation gives CSVDIGLGTGELFF.

This clonotype showed up many times. The chain employs TRBV6-1 and TRBJ1-2; D remains ambiguous. The V end was cut by 3 bases, the J end by 7 bases, with 12 bases between. The CDR3 has 13 amino acids. Germline loops: CDR1 MNHNS, CDR2 SASEGT. The DNA of the CDR3 is TGTGCCAGCAGTGACTTTCGCTGGGGTGGCTACACCTTC. Protein: CASSDFRWGGYTF.

The gene calls are TRBV7-9 and TRBJ2-4; the match to TRBD1 covers 7 bases. The CDR3 spans 16 residues. Germline values: CDR1 SEHNR, CDR2 FQNEAQ (reference sequence). Unmatched junction bases numbered 6, after V lost 1 base and J lost 3 bases. This CDR3 is CASSLVQGVHKNIQYF. CDR3 nucleotides: TGTGCCAGCAGCTTAGTCCAGGGGGTCCACAAAAACATTCAGTACTTC.

This clonotype occurred many times. The rearrangement joins TRBV7-2 to TRBJ1-5, with D possibly TRBD1 on 6 matching bases. The CDR3 contains 17 residues. Trimming removed 1 base from V and 0 bases from J, with 13 bases in between. Germline CDR1 and CDR2: SGHTA and FQGNSA. The DNA for the CDR3 is TGTGCCAGCAGCTTAGGGGCAGGGGAGAGTAGCAATCAGCCCCAGCATTTT. Its translation is CASSLGAGESSNQPQHF.

The chain employs TRBV12-3 or TRBV12-4 and TRBJ2-3; no clear D gene. V was shortened by 1 base and J by 5 bases, with 7 bases between the two germline ends. CDR3 length: 13 residues. The DNA of the CDR3 is TGTGCCAGCAGTTTAGGGTCGGAAGATACGCAGTATTTT. It specifies CASSLGSEDTQYF.

A note on this clonotype: This could be a read error, since a much larger clone is one nucleotide away. The chain employs TRBV28 and TRBJ2-5; D could derive from TRBD1 or TRBD2 (5 bases each). Germline lookup yields CDR1 MDHEN and CDR2 SYDVKM. The CDR3 sequence is 14 residues long. V lost 7 bases to trimming and J lost 2 bases, with 14 bases between them. CDR3 amino acids: CASTLWDAQETQYF. In nucleotides, the CDR3 is TGTGCCAGCACCCTTTGGGACGCACAAGAGACCCAGTACTTC.

This clonotype appeared a few times. The chain links TRBV7-2 to TRBJ2-7; D could derive from TRBD1 or TRBD2 (6 bases each). The germline gives CDR1 SGHTA, CDR2 FQGNSA. The CDR3 has 14 amino acids. V was cut by 1 base and J by 3 bases, with 10 bases left in between. The CDR3 here is CASSLVAGHYEQYF. DNA of the CDR3: TGTGCCAGCAGCTTAGTGGCGGGACACTACGAGCAGTACTTC.

The V call is TRBV20-1, the J call TRBJ2-7, with D possibly being TRBD2 (6 bases). Per germline, CDR1 DFQATT and CDR2 SNEGSKA (reference sequence). V shed 3 bases and J shed 1 base, with 16 bases lying between them. The CDR3 has 15 amino acids. The CDR3 DNA is TGCAGTGCTAGTTCCCCGGCGGGGATATCCTACGAGCAGTACTTC. This gives the protein CSASSPAGISYEQYF.

This chain joins TRBV20-1 and TRBJ1-2, with unresolved D. With 3 bases removed from V and 4 bases from J, the gap between germline ends came to 6 bases. The length of the CDR3 is 11 residues. Germline V gene data show CDR1 as DFQATT and CDR2 as SNEGSKA (reference sequence). The CDR3 DNA follows: TGCAGTGCTAGGAGGGCCTATGGCTACACCTTC. Protein sequence: CSARRAYGYTF.

In its sample, this clonotype was seen a few times. V and J are TRBV30 and TRBJ1-1, with D uncertain. CDR3 length: 11 amino acids. V lost 4 bases and J lost 4, with 7 bases in between. Germline CDR1 and CDR2: GTSNPN and SVGIG (reference sequence). DNA for the CDR3: TGTGCCTGGATTTGGATCACTGAAGCTTTCTTT. Translation gives CAWIWITEAFF.

This clonotype was seen only once. The chain has TRBV10-3 and TRBJ2-3; 14 positions match TRBD2. This CDR3 region has 17 residues. Unmatched junction bases numbered 10, after V lost 6 bases and J lost 5 bases. The germline V gene has CDR1 ENHRY and CDR2 SYGVKD. CDR3 in DNA: TGTGCCATCAGACCGACTAGCGGGAGGGCCGGGGGAGATACGCAGTATTTT. This gives the protein CAIRPTSGRAGGDTQYF.

In this sample, this clonotype turned up a few times. J is TRBJ1-3 and V is TRBV28; no clear D gene. This CDR3 contains 10 residues. The germline V gene encodes CDR1 MDHEN and CDR2 SYDVKM. The V and J ends lost 7 bases and 10 bases respectively, with 8 bases between them. CDR3 DNA sequence: TGTGCCAGCATGGACGGGACCATATATTTT. Translated, it gives CASMDGTIYF.

This clonotype was counted many times. The chain employs TRBV2 and TRBJ1-3; D gene unclear. Germline V CDR1 and CDR2: SNHLY, FYNNEI. Trimming took 4 bases from V and 0 from J, leaving 10 bases between them. The CDR3 has 15 residues. CDR3 sequence (DNA): TGTGCCAGCAGTGTCGGCAGTTTCTCTGGAAACACCATATATTTT. Its protein product is CASSVGSFSGNTIYF.

A few counts support this clonotype. J is TRBJ1-5 and V is TRBV10-3, with D maybe TRBD1 (5 bases). The V and J ends lost 0 bases and 6 bases respectively, with 15 bases between them. Germline CDR1 and CDR2: ENHRY and SYGVKD. The CDR3 extends over 16 amino acids. The CDR3 DNA reads TGTGCCATCAGTGAGTCGGTTCGGGTGGGGACTCAGCCCCAGCATTTT. Protein product: CAISESVRVGTQPQHF.

The table lists this clonotype with many counts. The rearrangement joins TRBV6-5 to TRBJ2-5, with TRBD1 matching 12 bases. Germline CDR1 is MNHEY and CDR2 is SVGAGI. With 2 bases clipped from V and 5 bases from J, the junction kept 3 bases outside the gene matches. The CDR3 is 15 residues long. In DNA, the CDR3 is TGTGCCAGCAGTTACGGGACAGGGGGCGTGGAGACCCAGTACTTC. This translates into CASSYGTGGVETQYF.

The chain is built from TRBV19 and TRBJ2-7; tentatively, D is TRBD2 (6 bases). CDR3 length: 13 residues. The V end was cut by 10 bases, the J end by 6 bases, with 19 bases between. The germline CDR1 and CDR2 sequences are LNHDA and SQIVND (reference sequence). CDR3 sequence reads: CATSEHGLFEQYF. As DNA, the CDR3 is TGTGCCACTAGCGAACACGGCTTGTTCGAGCAGTACTTC.

There are a few counts of this clonotype. The chain has TRBV7-8 and TRBJ1-5; D uncertain. Germline-derived CDR1 and CDR2 are SGHVS and FQNEAQ. With 3 bases removed from V and 5 bases from J, the gap between germline ends came to 11 bases. There are 14 residues in the CDR3. The CDR3 DNA is TGTGCCAGCAGCTTGGGTGTAAGCGATCAGCCCCAGCATTTT. Protein sequence: CASSLGVSDQPQHF. Full variable domain (rest looked up from reference TRBV7-8 and TRBJ1-5): GAGVSQSPRYKVAKRGQDVALRCDPISGHVSLFWYQQALGQGPEFLTYFQNEAQLDKSGLPSDRFFAERPEGSVSTLKIQRTQQEDSAVYLCASSLGVSDQPQHFGDGTRLSIL.

The chain links TRBV10-3 to TRBJ2-2; the D gene is possibly TRBD2 (6 bases). CDR3 size: 16 residues. CDR1 ENHRY and CDR2 SYGVKD come from the germline V gene. The V end lost 2 bases, the J end lost 2 bases, and 12 bases lay between the germline ends. CDR3 sequence: CAISEGSGANTGELFF. The CDR3 DNA sequence: TGTGCCATCAGTGAGGGTAGCGGAGCTAACACCGGGGAGCTGTTTTTT.

This clonotype was found many times. This chain connects TRBV7-9 to TRBJ2-2; D not resolved. CDR1 is SEHNR, CDR2 FQNEAQ, per germline (reference sequence). The CDR3 spans 14 residues. Trimming left V 6 bases short and J 4 bases short, with 12 bases between. The CDR3 DNA reads TGTGCCAGCAGTGTAGGCGGCACCACCGGGGAGCTGTTTTTT. Its translation is CASSVGGTTGELFF.

This clonotype was seen only a few times. V usage is TRBV15 and J usage is TRBJ1-5; D not certain. Germline CDR1 is LNHNV and CDR2 is YYDKDF (reference sequence). V gave up 1 base and J gave up 1 base, with 8 bases separating them. CDR3 length: 15 residues. CDR3 protein: CATSRGPASNQPQHF. For the CDR3, the DNA is TGTGCCACCAGCAGAGGCCCAGCCAGCAATCAGCCCCAGCATTTT.

This clonotype was counted ten times or more. The rearrangement links TRBV28 to TRBJ2-7; no clear D gene. V lost 3 bases and J lost 3, with 9 bases in between. The CDR3 extends over 13 amino acids. CDR1 and CDR2 (germline): MDHEN, SYDVKM. DNA of the CDR3: TGTGCCAGCAGTTTGACCGAGGACTACGAGCAGTACTTC. Its translation is CASSLTEDYEQYF.